The entry below gives a single TCR beta chain sequence along with its context. Its antigen is unknown. An end of the junction does not agree with germline; a read error may underlie this. This sample was taken from a study of blood T cell repertoires in COVID-19 (dated by TCRdb to about 2020). About the investigation overall: The collaborator samples originated in the United States, Italy and Spain and spanned the acute and convalescent phases of COVID-19. The material from the prospective study consisted of cDNA or gDNA derived from T cells, B-cell-depleted T cells, or PBMCs. Subjects who had been exposed to COVID-19, were actively infected with it, or had recovered from it provided the deeply sampled blood TCRbeta repertoires that made up the dataset. The repertoires were released in a freely available public database meant as a resource for research on the immune response to SARS-CoV-2. Samples were obtained from the ongoing ImmuneRACE study (first 160 participants) and from 1,254 subjects provided by 6 global collaborators. Nearly every sample came with metadata listing a de-identified subject ID, COVID-19 status, age in years and sex. Where available, HLA class I and class II types were obtained from metadata supplied by the sample provider rather than from assay-based typing. Summary of the overall study and its limitations: The amount of clinical and demographic metadata varied by source and participant and was provided uncurated.

The CDR3 goes from the cysteine to the phenylalanine over 14 residues. Only the CDR3 DNA is retained, 42 bases long and in frame from the first base. According to the germline V gene, CDR1 reads SGHTS and CDR2 reads YDEGEE. At one collaborating source in Seattle, patients were enrolled during active infection and were followed longitudinally through the course of disease. Each collaborating institution followed its own protocols to collect whole blood in K2EDTA tubes. For TCRbeta analysis, collaborators shipped samples as frozen whole blood, isolated PBMCs, or DNA extracted from either of those sample types. TCRbeta CDR3 regions were amplified from genomic DNA using the immunoSEQ Assay, a bias-controlled multiplex PCR. Regarding the original processing steps: The number of nucleated cells in each sample was estimated by amplification of reference gene primers within the assay. Sequence reads were collapsed and filtered to measure the absolute abundance of every unique TCRbeta CDR3 rearrangement. Productive Simpson clonality was computed per sample as the square root of Simpson's diversity index over productive rearrangements. Entries here come from immuneACCESS through TCRdb and include only in-frame sequences with V and J called. Some clones fail to appear in such tables; in the studies checked, an unresolved V gene covers under half of the shortfall, and the cause of the remainder is unknown. Clone size and V and J calls were adopted from that table, with D and trimming inferred from the DNA. Present in this sample are around 60,000 clones, roughly 84% of which were seen just once. The biggest ten clones account for roughly 10% of the sample.

The sequence came from a man between 45 and 60 years old with COVID-19, enrolled during active disease. The sequencing input was peripheral blood. The rearrangement joined TRBV5-8 to TRBJ2-1, and possibly TRBD1, on 5 matching bases. The CDR3 here reads CASSTDSTYDEQFF. In nucleotide form, the sequence is TGTGCCAGCAGCACTGACAGTACCTACGATGAGCAGTTCTTC.